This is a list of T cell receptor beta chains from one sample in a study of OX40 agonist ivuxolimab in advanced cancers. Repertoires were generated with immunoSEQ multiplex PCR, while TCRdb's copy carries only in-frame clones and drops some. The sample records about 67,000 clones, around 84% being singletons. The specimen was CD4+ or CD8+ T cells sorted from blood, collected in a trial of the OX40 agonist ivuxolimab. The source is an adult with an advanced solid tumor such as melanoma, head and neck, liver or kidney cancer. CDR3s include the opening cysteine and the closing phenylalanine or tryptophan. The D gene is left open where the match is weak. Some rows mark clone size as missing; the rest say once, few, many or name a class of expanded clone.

cdr3_nt: TGTGCCAGCAGTTGGGCAGGGTGGAAATTGGGCACAGATACGCAGTATTTT
cdr3_aa: CASSWAGWKLGTDTQYF
v_call: TRBV28
clone_size: NA
j_call: TRBJ2-3
d_call: NA

cdr3_nt: TGTGCCAGCTCACCAGTCGGGACAGGGGTAGAGACCCAGTACTTC
cdr3_aa: CASSPVGTGVETQYF
v_call: TRBV18
clone_size: NA
j_call: TRBJ2-5
d_call: TRBD1

cdr3_nt: TGTGCCAGCACGAACGGAATTCTTAGCAATCAGCCCCAGCATTTT
cdr3_aa: CASTNGILSNQPQHF
v_call: TRBV5-8
clone_size: medium-sized
j_call: TRBJ1-5
d_call: NA

cdr3_nt: TGTGCCAGCAGCCCGGGGGGGGCCGGGACAGAGACCCAGTACTTC
cdr3_aa: CASSPGGAGTETQYF
v_call: TRBV5-4
clone_size: NA
j_call: TRBJ2-5
d_call: TRBD2

cdr3_nt: TGTGCCAGCAGACGGGGGGGTGCTGAAGCTTTCTTT
cdr3_aa: CASRRGGAEAFF
v_call: TRBV6-1
clone_size: NA
j_call: TRBJ1-1
d_call: NA

cdr3_nt: TGTGCCAGCAGCGTAAGCGGGAGGGCCGGCTACGAGCAGTACTTC
cdr3_aa: CASSVSGRAGYEQYF
v_call: TRBV7-2
clone_size: NA
j_call: TRBJ2-7
d_call: TRBD2

cdr3_nt: TGTGCCAGCAGTTTTTCTGACAGGGGGATATTAGAAGATACGCAGTATTTT
cdr3_aa: CASSFSDRGILEDTQYF
v_call: TRBV28
clone_size: NA
j_call: TRBJ2-3
d_call: TRBD1

cdr3_nt: TGTGCCACCGACCGGAATGAAAAACTGTTTTTT
cdr3_aa: CATDRNEKLFF
v_call: TRBV6-1
clone_size: NA
j_call: TRBJ1-4
d_call: NA

cdr3_nt: TGTGCCAGCAGTGAAGGGGCAGATAACTATGGCTACACCTTC
cdr3_aa: CASSEGADNYGYTF
v_call: TRBV25-1
clone_size: NA
j_call: TRBJ1-2
d_call: NA

cdr3_nt: TGTGCCAGCTCACCAGGGGGGGGGCTCACTGAAGCTTTCTTT
cdr3_aa: CASSPGGGLTEAFF
v_call: TRBV18
clone_size: once
j_call: TRBJ1-1
d_call: NA

cdr3_nt: TGTGCCAGTAGTACCCTAGCGGGGGCCAGTTCCTACGAGCAGTACTTC
cdr3_aa: CASSTLAGASSYEQYF
v_call: TRBV19
clone_size: NA
j_call: TRBJ2-7
d_call: TRBD2

cdr3_nt: TGTGCCAGCAGCTCAATCCTAGCGGGAGGAAATGAGCAGTTCTTC
cdr3_aa: CASSSILAGGNEQFF
v_call: TRBV7-2
clone_size: NA
j_call: TRBJ2-1
d_call: TRBD2

cdr3_nt: TGTGCCAGCAGTTACTTGACAGGGGGCCTTGAAAAACTGTTTTTT
cdr3_aa: CASSYLTGGLEKLFF
v_call: TRBV6-5
clone_size: NA
j_call: TRBJ1-4
d_call: TRBD1

cdr3_nt: TGTGCCAGCAGCTTAGCGGTCGCCGAGAGGGGCTACACCTTC
cdr3_aa: CASSLAVAERGYTF
v_call: TRBV7-2
clone_size: NA
j_call: TRBJ1-2
d_call: NA

cdr3_nt: TGTGCCAGCAGTGAAGCCTGGATCGCCAGGGTCGTCAGTCAGCCCCAGCATTTT
cdr3_aa: CASSEAWIARVVSQPQHF
v_call: TRBV6-1
clone_size: NA
j_call: TRBJ1-5
d_call: NA

cdr3_nt: TGTGCCAGCAGTTCAAGGACAGGGCCCCCTCACGAGCAGTACTTC
cdr3_aa: CASSSRTGPPHEQYF
v_call: TRBV6-6
clone_size: NA
j_call: TRBJ2-7
d_call: TRBD1

cdr3_nt: TGTGCCACTCGAGGGGGGTCGAATTCACCCCTCCACTTT
cdr3_aa: CATRGGSNSPLHF
v_call: TRBV6-6
clone_size: NA
j_call: TRBJ1-6
d_call: NA